What follows describes a single T cell receptor (beta chain). This specimen comes from a study of blood T cell repertoires in COVID-19. Across the study: COVID-19 samples, acute and convalescent, were from the United States, Italy and Spain. Sample material is recorded as cDNA or gDNA derived from T cells, B-cell-depleted T cells, or PBMCs.

In the authors' workflow: Amplification with reference gene primers provided the estimates of nucleated cell counts. Generated by immunoSEQ multiplex PCR, the TCRdb table keeps only in-frame clones and is missing some. From that table come the V and J calls and clone size; the DNA was used to work out D and trimming. The sample consists of 100,000 or so clones, around 84% of them appearing once. The J segment lost 9 bases and the V segment lost 0 bases, leaving 10 bases of the junction unmatched. Germline CDR1 and CDR2: LGHNA and YNFKEQ. CDR3 length equals 17 residues. The chain has TRBV4-2 and TRBJ2-3; 12 nucleotides line up with TRBD2. The sequencing sample was made of peripheral blood. The TCR was taken from a human donor in a cohort sampled during active COVID-19. The CDR3 region is CASSQETSGGPSVTQYF. The CDR3 nucleotides are TGTGCCAGCAGCCAAGAGACTAGCGGGGGCCCGAGTGTGACGCAGTATTTT.